These 31 T cell receptor beta chains share one sample of origin, sequenced in a study of human T cells and chemical hapten exposure. Stated time point: pre-sensitization, week 0. Documented treatment: therapeutic diphenylcyclopropenone sensitization with weekly scalp DPC. TCRdb itself ran the RACE reads through MiXCR, one entry per CDR3 protein. Of around 56,000 distinct CDR3 sequences listed, more than 7.5% are singletons. Sequencing used whole blood, obtained in connection with sensitization to the hapten diphenylcyclopropenone (DPC). The origin of the receptors is a man aged 35 to 55 with alopecia areata. Some clones in this sample may be carry-over from other donors' samples.

There are many counts of this clonotype. This chain uses TRBV12-3 or TRBV12-4 with TRBJ2-7; D might be TRBD1 (5 bases). Trimming shortened V by 1 base and J by 5 bases, and 12 bases separated the two germline ends. This CDR3 contains 14 residues. The DNA for the CDR3 is TGTGCCAGCAGTTTAGAGGGGTATCCCAACGAGCAGTACTTC. Amino acid sequence: CASSLEGYPNEQYF.

V gene TRBV28 combines with J gene TRBJ1-1; no definite D call. The germline V and J ends were trimmed by 3 bases and 4 bases, with 6 bases remaining between them. The germline gives CDR1 MDHEN, CDR2 SYDVKM. The CDR3 runs to 12 residues. CDR3 DNA sequence: TGTGCCAGCAGTTTCCTCTCCACTGAAGCTTTCTTT. Residues: CASSFLSTEAFF.

This clonotype has more than one count but fewer than ten. The genes are TRBV28 and TRBJ1-5, with D tentatively TRBD1 (6 bases). V dropped 5 bases and J dropped 7 bases, with 12 bases sitting between them. CDR3 length: 13 residues. Germline V CDR1 and CDR2: MDHEN, SYDVKM. The CDR3 protein is CASSRTVGQPQHF. CDR3 bases: TGTGCCAGCAGTCGGACAGTAGGGCAGCCCCAGCATTTT.

This clonotype was counted a few times. J is TRBJ2-5 and V is TRBV10-3; no clear D gene. V shed 2 bases and J shed 3 bases, with 1 base lying between them. Germline V gives CDR1 ENHRY, CDR2 SYGVKD. The CDR3 runs to 11 residues. The CDR3 nucleotides are TGTGCCATCAGTGAGAAAGAGACCCAGTACTTC. This gives the protein CAISEKETQYF.

This clonotype showed up many times. The V gene is TRBV12-3 or TRBV12-4, the J gene TRBJ2-3, with a possible D match to TRBD1 (6 bases). The CDR3 length is 14 residues. V was trimmed by 5 bases and J by 3 bases, leaving 12 bases between them. DNA for the CDR3: TGTGCCAGCAGTCAATTCCAGGGGACAGATACGCAGTATTTT. Its protein is CASSQFQGTDTQYF.

This clonotype was picked up many times. J is TRBJ2-7 and V is TRBV6-1; tentatively, D is TRBD1 or TRBD2 (5 bases each). The length of the CDR3 is 14 residues. Germline lookup yields CDR1 MNHNS and CDR2 SASEGT. Trimming shortened V by 1 base and J by 4 bases, and 11 bases separated the two germline ends. This CDR3 is CASSEEGPKYEQYF. CDR3 in DNA: TGTGCCAGCAGTGAAGAGGGACCCAAGTACGAGCAGTACTTC.

The chain has TRBV9 and TRBJ2-1; 7 bases map to TRBD2. Per germline, CDR1 SGDLS and CDR2 YYNGEE. The CDR3 sequence is 16 residues long. Trimming took 0 bases from V and 8 from J; bases not matched to a gene: 11. In DNA, the CDR3 is TGTGCCAGCAGCGTAGAGGGGTTGCGGGAGAACGATGAGCAGTTCTTC. This gives the protein CASSVEGLRENDEQFF.

In this sample, this clonotype turned up a few times. The gene calls are TRBV6-5 and TRBJ1-2; D uncertain. V was pared by 8 bases and J by 5 bases, with 12 bases between. Germline CDR1 and CDR2: MNHEY and SVGAGI. This CDR3 is built from 12 residues. DNA of the CDR3: TGTGCCAGCCGTGCCTCCTCATATGGCTACACCTTC. Its translation is CASRASSYGYTF.

This clonotype was recorded a few times. The chain joins TRBV14 to TRBJ2-2, with D unresolved. CDR3 length equals 14 residues. V gave up 4 bases and J gave up 6 bases, with 12 bases separating them. CDR1 and CDR2 (germline): SGHDN, FVKESK. CDR3 residues: CASSPLVYAGELFF. The CDR3 DNA follows: TGTGCCAGCAGCCCCCTCGTATACGCCGGGGAGCTGTTTTTT.

This clonotype was seen more than once but under ten times. The J gene is TRBJ2-5, the V gene TRBV20-1; the D is unclear. The CDR3 has 13 amino acids. Deletions cut 0 bases from V and 3 bases from J, with 8 bases between. Germline values: CDR1 DFQATT, CDR2 SNEGSKA (reference sequence). CDR3 protein: CSARDRSKETQYF. CDR3 coding DNA: TGCAGTGCTAGAGACAGATCTAAAGAGACCCAGTACTTC.

In its sample, this clonotype was seen many times. This sequence joins TRBV28 and TRBJ1-5; 10 bases are a match to TRBD1. The V gene's germline CDR1 is MDHEN and CDR2 SYDVKM. J gave up 2 bases and V 4 bases, and 2 bases lay outside the gene matches. The CDR3 extends over 15 amino acids. CDR3 region: CASSSGQGGNQPQHF. In nucleotides, the CDR3 is TGTGCCAGCAGTTCCGGACAGGGGGGCAATCAGCCCCAGCATTTT. Full variable domain (missing parts from reference TRBV28 and TRBJ1-5): DVKVTQSSRYLVKRTGEKVFLECVQDMDHENMFWYRQDPGLGLRLIYFSYDVKMKEKGDIPEGYSVSREKKERFSLILESASTNQTSMYLCASSSGQGGNQPQHFGDGTRLSIL.

The V and J genes are TRBV27 and TRBJ2-5; weak D call: TRBD1 (6 bases). There are 13 residues in the CDR3. The germline V and J ends were trimmed by 6 bases and 2 bases, with 10 bases remaining between them. The V gene's germline CDR1 is MNHEY and CDR2 SMNVEV (reference sequence). In DNA form, the CDR3 reads TGTGCCAGCAGGACACAGGGACAAGAGACCCAGTACTTC. Amino acid sequence: CASRTQGQETQYF.

This clonotype showed up just a few times. The rearrangement uses TRBV12-3 or TRBV12-4 and TRBJ2-2; no clear D gene. The CDR3 spans 14 residues. V was pared by 6 bases and J by 5 bases, with 13 bases between. The CDR3 coding sequence is TGTGCCAGCAGAGGGCAGCTGAAAACCGGGGAGCTGTTTTTT. It encodes CASRGQLKTGELFF.

V usage is TRBV20-1 and J usage is TRBJ2-3, with D hard to call. This CDR3 contains 17 residues. V lost 3 bases to trimming and J lost 5 bases, with 24 bases between them. Germline CDR1 is DFQATT and CDR2 is SNEGSKA (reference sequence). CDR3: CSASSANVEARGDTQYF. CDR3 sequence (DNA): TGCAGTGCTAGTTCGGCGAACGTCGAGGCCCGAGGAGATACGCAGTATTTT.

The chain joins TRBV27 to TRBJ2-5, with D perhaps TRBD1 or TRBD2 (5 bases each). Trimming took off 1 base at V and 3 bases at J, with 9 bases between the two ends. Germline values: CDR1 MNHEY, CDR2 SMNVEV (reference sequence). This CDR3 region has 14 residues. The DNA of the CDR3 is TGTGCCAGCAGTTTATTGGGGGTTAAAGAGACCCAGTACTTC. As protein: CASSLLGVKETQYF.

This clonotype was seen repeatedly, ten times or more. The genes are TRBV2 and TRBJ2-2, with TRBD1 matching over 9 bases. Trimming took 8 bases from V and 8 from J; bases not matched to a gene: 12. The CDR3 spans 15 residues. Germline V lookup: CDR1 SNHLY, CDR2 FYNNEI. This CDR3 reads CASGPGQGYRGELFF. The CDR3 DNA reads as TGTGCCAGCGGACCGGGACAGGGTTATCGAGGGGAGCTGTTTTTT.

This clonotype was seen a handful of times. V usage is TRBV7-2 and J usage is TRBJ2-5; possibly TRBD1 for D (6 bases). The CDR3 covers 15 residues. Germline V gene sequence: CDR1 SGHTA, CDR2 FQGNSA. V shed 3 bases and J shed 5 bases, with 16 bases lying between them. In DNA form, the CDR3 reads TGTGCCAGCAGCTTGGGGACATCTCCTTCCGAGACCCAGTACTTC. Amino acids: CASSLGTSPSETQYF.

This clonotype was seen a handful of times. CDR3: CASSVDGPDTQYF. The CDR3 DNA is TGTGCCAGCAGCGTAGACGGTCCAGATACGCAGTATTTT. The chain links TRBV9 to TRBJ2-3; D is ambiguous. The V gene's germline CDR1 is SGDLS and CDR2 YYNGEE. V lost 0 bases, J lost 4 bases, and 6 bases lay in between. CDR3 length equals 13 residues.

In this sample, this clonotype turned up many times. This chain uses TRBV27 with TRBJ1-6; 9 bases align to TRBD1. Germline V lookup: CDR1 MNHEY, CDR2 SMNVEV (reference sequence). V was pared by 3 bases and J by 10 bases, with 7 bases of the junction left unmatched. The CDR3 consists of 15 residues. CDR3 in amino acids: CASSFKRTGDSPLHF. The CDR3 DNA is TGTGCCAGCAGTTTCAAGAGGACAGGGGACTCACCCCTCCACTTT.

This clonotype was seen many times. The J gene is TRBJ1-1, the V gene TRBV5-1; possibly TRBD1 for D (5 bases). This CDR3 region has 15 residues. The ends were cut back, 4 bases at V and 0 bases at J, with 13 bases in the middle. Germline V gives CDR1 SGHRS, CDR2 YFSETQ. The CDR3: CASSLSTAMNTEAFF. DNA for the CDR3: TGCGCCAGCAGCCTATCGACAGCAATGAACACTGAAGCTTTCTTT.

In its sample, this clonotype was seen a few times. V usage is TRBV2 and J usage is TRBJ2-5; 9 bases agree with TRBD2. Unmatched junction bases numbered 4, after V lost 2 bases and J lost 3 bases. CDR1 and CDR2 (germline): SNHLY, FYNNEI. CDR3 size: 15 residues. The CDR3 is CASSEILAGKETQYF. The DNA of the CDR3 is TGTGCCAGCAGTGAAATTCTAGCGGGAAAAGAGACCCAGTACTTC. Combining the CDR3 with reference TRBV2 and TRBJ2-5 gives the whole variable domain EPEVTQTPSHQVTQMGQEVILRCVPISNHLYFYWYRQILGQKVEFLVSFYNNEISEKSEIFDDQFSVERPDGSNFTLKIRSTKLEDSAMYFCASSEILAGKETQYFGPGTRLLVL.

The table lists this clonotype with a few counts. The J gene is TRBJ2-7, the V gene TRBV6-6; perhaps TRBD2 as D (5 bases). The CDR3 loop spans 14 amino acids. Germline values: CDR1 MNHNY, CDR2 SVGAGI (reference sequence). V lost 0 bases, J lost 3 bases, and 9 bases lay in between. The CDR3 DNA follows: TGTGCCAGCAGTTACTCGTTACGGGACTACGAGCAGTACTTC. Protein sequence: CASSYSLRDYEQYF.

On this clonotype itself: A clone one base away is much larger, so this may be a read error. The V gene is TRBV11-2, the J gene TRBJ1-3; D unclear. CDR1 and CDR2 from the germline V gene are SGHAT and FQNNGV. CDR3 length equals 14 residues. Here the CDR3 reads CAGSFQISGNTIYF. CDR3 nucleotide sequence: TGTGCCGGCAGCTTTCAGATCTCTGGAAACACCATATATTTT.

This clonotype turned up a few times. This rearrangement joins TRBV20-1 to TRBJ2-7, with D possibly being TRBD1 or TRBD2 (6 bases each). This CDR3 region has 14 residues. V lost 6 bases to trimming and J lost 2 bases, with 17 bases between them. The germline gives CDR1 DFQATT, CDR2 SNEGSKA (reference sequence). CDR3: CSAPTKRGPYEQYF. The CDR3 DNA reads TGCAGTGCCCCAACGAAACGGGGGCCCTACGAGCAGTACTTC.

This clonotype was observed at least ten times. V usage is TRBV7-2 and J usage is TRBJ2-5; TRBD1 or TRBD2 may be the D gene (5 bases each). Germline CDR1 and CDR2: SGHTA and FQGNSA. Trimming removed 4 bases at V and 1 base at J, with 13 bases between. The CDR3 totals 15 residues. CDR3 region: CASSSIRGSQETQYF. The CDR3 nucleotides are TGTGCCAGCAGCTCAATTCGGGGCTCCCAAGAGACCCAGTACTTC.

This clonotype was counted only a few times. The chain recombines TRBV7-8 with TRBJ2-7, with TRBD2 as a possible D gene (6 bases). Germline CDR1 and CDR2: SGHVS and FQNEAQ. The V and J ends lost 4 bases and 2 bases respectively, with 15 bases between them. The CDR3 runs to 15 residues. CDR3 protein: CASSSPGGETYEQYF. The CDR3 DNA reads TGTGCCAGCAGCTCCCCCGGGGGAGAGACCTACGAGCAGTACTTC.

This clonotype was seen ten or more times. This rearrangement joins TRBV6-2 or TRBV6-3 to TRBJ2-6; no reliable D call. Trimming cost V 5 bases and J 12 bases, with 8 bases left between them. The CDR3 contains 11 residues. The germline V gene has CDR1 MNHEY and CDR2 SVGEGT. The CDR3 reads CASSNRGVLTF. The DNA for the CDR3 is TGTGCCAGCAGTAATCGTGGCGTCCTGACTTTC.

This clonotype has only a few counts. The gene calls are TRBV28 and TRBJ2-1, with 11 bases identical to TRBD2. CDR1 MDHEN and CDR2 SYDVKM come from the germline V gene. The CDR3 is made up of 15 amino acids. J lost 8 bases, V lost 2 bases, and 5 bases had no gene match. CDR3 bases: TGTGCCAGCAGTTTAGGCACTAGCGGGAGTTATGAGCAGTTCTTC. Translating it yields CASSLGTSGSYEQFF.

This clonotype was observed many times. This chain joins TRBV12-2 and TRBJ2-1; the tabulated D call, TRBD1, remains unverified against the DNA. TRBV12-2 is labeled a pseudogene. The CDR3 is 17 residues long. CDR3 DNA sequence: TGTGCAAGTCCCCCGGGACAGGCCCAAAGCTCCTACAATGAGCAGTTCTTC. This sequence encodes CASPPGQAQSSYNEQFF.

This clonotype was recorded at least ten times. The V call is TRBV7-8, the J call TRBJ2-5, with 11 bases matching TRBD2. This CDR3 has 15 residues. The V and J ends lost 6 bases and 5 bases, in that order; junction bases with no gene match: 8. Germline V CDR1 and CDR2: SGHVS, FQNEAQ. The CDR3: CASRLTSGMWETQYF. The CDR3 DNA reads TGTGCCAGCAGATTGACTAGCGGGATGTGGGAGACCCAGTACTTC.

The V gene is TRBV6-2 or TRBV6-3, the J gene TRBJ2-7, with TRBD2 identical over 11 bases. This CDR3 is built from 16 residues. With 4 bases clipped from V and 1 base from J, the junction kept 6 bases outside the gene matches. The germline gives CDR1 MNHEY, CDR2 SVGEGT. CDR3 nucleotides: TGTGCCAGCAGTTCACCCGGGACTAGCGGTTCCTACGAGCAGTACTTC. Protein sequence: CASSSPGTSGSYEQYF.